This T cell receptor (beta chain) came from a study of lymphopenia after photon versus proton radiotherapy. Sequencing used immunoSEQ multiplex PCR; TCRdb keeps in-frame clones, though not all of them. The table has some 70,000 clones, about nine tenths seen once; the top ten hold approximately 10%. About this clone itself: Its matching antigen is unknown.

Broader study findings: Post-nadir diversity loss with photons came from oligoclonal expansion, particularly CD8+ Temra cells.

The CDR3 consists of 13 residues. Losses at the gene ends were 3 bases for V and 5 bases for J; bases not matched to a gene: 2. Germline V gene sequence: CDR1 SEHNR, CDR2 FQNEAQ (reference sequence). This TCR was sampled from a man at least 80 years old with esophageal cancer. Specimen: peripheral blood, collected from a patient treated with proton-based radiotherapy. This chain joins TRBV7-9 and TRBJ1-1; 8 bases are a match to TRBD1. The CDR3 DNA is TGTGCCAGCAGCTTCTACAGGGGGACTGAAGCTTTCTTT. Translated: CASSFYRGTEAFF.